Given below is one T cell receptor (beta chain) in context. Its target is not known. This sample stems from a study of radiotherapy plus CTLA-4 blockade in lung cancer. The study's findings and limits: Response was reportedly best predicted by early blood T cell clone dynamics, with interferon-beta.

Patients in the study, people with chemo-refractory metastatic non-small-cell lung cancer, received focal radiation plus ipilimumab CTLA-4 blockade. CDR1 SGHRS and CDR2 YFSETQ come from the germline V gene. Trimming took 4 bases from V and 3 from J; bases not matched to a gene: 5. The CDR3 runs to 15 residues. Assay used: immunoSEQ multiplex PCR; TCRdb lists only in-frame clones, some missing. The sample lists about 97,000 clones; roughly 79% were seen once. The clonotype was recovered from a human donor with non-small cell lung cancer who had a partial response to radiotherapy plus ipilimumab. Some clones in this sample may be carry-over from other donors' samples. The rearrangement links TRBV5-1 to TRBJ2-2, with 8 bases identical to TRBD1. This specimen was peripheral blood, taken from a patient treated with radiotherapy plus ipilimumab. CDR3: CASSNDRGYTGELFF. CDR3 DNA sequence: TGCGCCAGCAGCAACGACAGGGGATACACCGGGGAGCTGTTTTTT.